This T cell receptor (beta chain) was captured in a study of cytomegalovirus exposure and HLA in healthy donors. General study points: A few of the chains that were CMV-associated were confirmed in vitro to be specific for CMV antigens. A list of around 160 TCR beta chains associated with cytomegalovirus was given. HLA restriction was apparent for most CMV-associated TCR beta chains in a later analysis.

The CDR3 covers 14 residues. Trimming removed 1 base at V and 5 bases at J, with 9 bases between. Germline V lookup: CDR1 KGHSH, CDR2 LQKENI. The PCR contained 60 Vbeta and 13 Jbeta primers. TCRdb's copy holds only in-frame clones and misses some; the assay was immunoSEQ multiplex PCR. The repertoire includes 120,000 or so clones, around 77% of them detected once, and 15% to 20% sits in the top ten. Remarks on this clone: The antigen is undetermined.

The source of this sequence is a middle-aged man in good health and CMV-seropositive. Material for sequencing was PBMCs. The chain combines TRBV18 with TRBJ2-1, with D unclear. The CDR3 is CASSPLASHNEQFF. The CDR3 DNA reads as TGTGCCAGCTCACCACTGGCTTCCCACAATGAGCAGTTCTTC.